The 16 T cell receptor beta chains given below trace back to one sample, sequenced in a study of graft-versus-host responses after intestinal transplantation. Libraries were prepared by immunoSEQ multiplex PCR; TCRdb keeps only in-frame clonotypes and omits some of them. The sample includes approximately 100,000 clones, less than 90% of them seen just once. Their specific antigens are unknown. The sequencing used unstimulated CD4+ T cells sorted from spleen or lymph node cells, collected before intestinal transplant. Receptors were obtained from a human donor who received an intestinal transplant.

About this clone itself: Distinct nucleotide sequences in the sample also encode this CDR3. This chain links TRBV28 with TRBJ1-5; D may be TRBD1 (6 bases). CDR1 and CDR2 from the germline V gene are MDHEN and SYDVKM. Trimming removed 5 bases from V and 0 bases from J, with 14 bases in between. This CDR3 is 16 amino acids long. The CDR3 bases are TGTGCCAGCAGTCCCCAGGGGAGGGGTAGCAATCAGCCCCAGCATTTT. Translating gives CASSPQGRGSNQPQHF.

This clone was observed a handful of times. This chain connects TRBV14 to TRBJ2-2; possible D gene TRBD1, 6 bases. Trimming shortened V by 4 bases and J by 6 bases, and 9 bases separated the two germline ends. Germline CDR1 and CDR2: SGHDN and FVKESK. This CDR3 contains 13 residues. The CDR3 loop is CASSLRTAGELFF. Here the CDR3 DNA reads TGTGCCAGCAGCCTAAGGACAGCCGGGGAGCTGTTTTTT.

The rearrangement links TRBV6-5 to TRBJ2-1; a possible D gene is TRBD2 (5 bases). Germline CDR1 MNHEY, CDR2 SVGAGI. Trimming removed 7 bases at V and 9 bases at J, with 10 bases between. This CDR3 comprises 11 residues. CDR3 region: CASTSAGEQFF. In nucleotides, the CDR3 is TGTGCCAGCACGTCGGCGGGTGAGCAGTTCTTC.

The chain carries TRBV9 and TRBJ2-6; TRBD1 aligns across 7 bases. CDR3 size: 18 residues. The germline V gene has CDR1 SGDLS and CDR2 YYNGEE. Trimming removed 4 bases from V and 0 bases from J; junction bases left unmatched: 10. The CDR3 spells CASSTRLGTDSGANVLTF. The CDR3 DNA reads TGTGCCAGCAGCACGAGGCTTGGGACAGACTCTGGGGCCAACGTCCTGACTTTC. The variable domain in full, completed from reference TRBV9 and TRBJ2-6, reads DSGVTQTPKHLITATGQRVTLRCSPRSGDLSVYWYQQSLDQGLQFLIQYYNGEERAKGNILERFSAQQFPDLHSELNLSSLELGDSALYFCASSTRLGTDSGANVLTFGAGSRLTVL.

The V call is TRBV5-1, the J call TRBJ1-2; TRBD1 matches at 9 bases. Trimming removed 6 bases from V and 5 bases from J; junction bases left unmatched: 8. The CDR3 extends over 14 amino acids. CDR1 SGHRS and CDR2 YFSETQ come from the germline V gene. The DNA of the CDR3 is TGCGCCAGCACGAGGGACAGGGAAGGATATGGCTACACCTTC. Protein sequence: CASTRDREGYGYTF.

The gene calls are TRBV7-9 and TRBJ2-7; the D gene is possibly TRBD1 (6 bases). The CDR3 extends over 18 amino acids. V lost 5 bases, J lost 2 bases, and 25 bases lay in between. Germline V gives CDR1 SEHNR, CDR2 FQNEAQ (reference sequence). In nucleotides, the CDR3 is TGTGCCAGCAGCCCGCAACGTTGGGCTGGGGGCGACCCCTACGAGCAGTACTTC. Translated, it gives CASSPQRWAGGDPYEQYF.

The J gene is TRBJ2-3, the V gene TRBV20-1; a weak D match, TRBD1 (6 bases). The CDR3 has 11 amino acids. CDR1 and CDR2 (germline): DFQATT, SNEGSKA (reference sequence). The germline V and J ends were trimmed by 8 bases and 5 bases, with 11 bases remaining between them. The CDR3 sequence is CSSQGVDTQYF. The CDR3 DNA reads as TGCAGTTCACAGGGAGTAGATACGCAGTATTTT.

The gene calls are TRBV27 and TRBJ1-1; D is perhaps TRBD1 (5 bases). The CDR3 has 13 amino acids. Germline CDR1 reads MNHEY; CDR2 reads SMNVEV (reference sequence). Trimming pared 3 bases from V and 5 bases from J, leaving 10 bases between. The CDR3 protein is CASSLRGWTEAFF. In DNA, the CDR3 is TGTGCCAGCAGTTTGAGGGGCTGGACTGAAGCTTTCTTT.

The J gene is TRBJ1-2, the V gene TRBV4-1; D possibly corresponds to TRBD1 (5 bases). The CDR3 has 15 residues. V dropped 0 bases and J dropped 10 bases, with 18 bases sitting between them. Germline V gene data show CDR1 as MGHRA and CDR2 as YSYEKL. CDR3 bases: TGCGCCAGCAGCCAAGAGGACACCTCGGGTGATGCCTACACCTTC. This sequence encodes CASSQEDTSGDAYTF.

V is TRBV7-2 and J is TRBJ1-2, with D uncertain. Germline lookup yields CDR1 SGHTA and CDR2 FQGNSA. V lost 2 bases to trimming and J lost 7 bases, with 8 bases between them. The CDR3 runs 12 residues. The DNA of the CDR3 is TGTGCCAGCAGCTTAACATGGTCTGGCTACACCTTC. As protein: CASSLTWSGYTF.

V is TRBV29-1 and J is TRBJ2-2; D uncertain. This CDR3 is 14 amino acids long. V lost 6 bases, J lost 4 bases, and 15 bases lay in between. Germline V gene lookup returns CDR1 SQVTM and CDR2 ANQGSEA. Here the CDR3 DNA reads TGCAGCGTCGCCCTCCGTGCGGCCACCGGGGAGCTGTTTTTT. This translates into CSVALRAATGELFF.

Turning to this clone: The junction does not match germline at one end; this may be a read error. The gene calls are TRBV6-5 and TRBJ1-3; the match to TRBD1 covers 8 bases. The CDR3 has 14 residues. Germline CDR1 reads MNHEY; CDR2 reads SVGAGI. CDR3 nucleotides: TGTGTCAGCAGTCGGACAGGGCCAGGAAACACCATATATTTT. Translating it yields CVSSRTGPGNTIYF.

The chain is built from TRBV29-1 and TRBJ2-7; 9 bases fit TRBD2. The CDR3 totals 14 residues. Unmatched junction bases numbered 4, after V lost 4 bases and J lost 0 bases. Germline loops: CDR1 SQVTM, CDR2 ANQGSEA. The CDR3 DNA follows: TGCAGCGTTGTTGGTAGCGGGAGCTCCTACGAGCAGTACTTC. Translated, it gives CSVVGSGSSYEQYF.

The J gene is TRBJ2-3, the V gene TRBV5-4, with 7 bases that match TRBD2. With V trimmed by 2 bases and J by 3 bases, 9 bases remained unmatched. This CDR3 contains 16 residues. The germline V gene has CDR1 SGHNT and CDR2 YYREEE (reference sequence). This CDR3 reads CASSFEGAGRTDTQYF. The CDR3 nucleotides are TGTGCCAGCAGCTTTGAGGGAGCGGGACGGACAGATACGCAGTATTTT.

The chain uses TRBV11-2 and TRBJ2-6; 12 nucleotides align to TRBD2. CDR1 and CDR2 from the germline V gene are SGHAT and FQNNGV. This CDR3 region has 17 residues. Unmatched junction bases numbered 1, after V lost 3 bases and J lost 1 base. The CDR3 region has the DNA TGTGCCAGCAGCTTTACTAGCGGGGGGTCTGGGGCCAACGTCCTGACTTTC. Protein sequence: CASSFTSGGSGANVLTF.

The V and J genes are TRBV27 and TRBJ2-7; 12 positions match TRBD2. Trimming at V came to 6 bases and at J to 4 bases, leaving 4 bases not matched to a gene. CDR1 is MNHEY, CDR2 SMNVEV, per germline (reference sequence). The length of the CDR3 is 14 residues. Written as DNA, the CDR3 is TGTGCCAGCAGGAGACTAGCGGGAGTTTACGAGCAGTACTTC. Amino acid sequence: CASRRLAGVYEQYF.